The 21 T cell receptor beta chains below all came from one sample that was sequenced in a study of OX40 agonist ivuxolimab in advanced cancers. Library preparation was by the immunoSEQ multiplex PCR assay. TCRdb re-hosts the immuneACCESS table, in-frame sequences only. Its copies lack some clones; in the studies checked, an unresolved V gene accounts for under half of them, and the cause for the rest is not known. This sample lists tens of thousands of clones; 75% to 90% were detected once. 2.5% to 3% of the sample rests with the top ten. The source material was CD4+ or CD8+ T cells sorted from blood, sampled in a trial of the OX40 agonist ivuxolimab. Receptors originate from an adult with an advanced solid tumor such as melanoma, head and neck, liver or kidney cancer.

J is TRBJ2-1 and V is TRBV7-2, with 10 bases identical to TRBD2. The CDR3 is 15 residues long. Germline lookup yields CDR1 SGHTA and CDR2 FQGNSA. V lost 5 bases to trimming and J lost 5 bases; unmatched junction nucleotides: 6. Written as DNA, the CDR3 is TGTGCCAGCAGCCGTAGCGGGGGGCCTAACAATGAGCAGTTCTTC. Its translation: CASSRSGGPNNEQFF. Variable domain in full (rest from reference TRBV7-2 and TRBJ2-1): GAGVSQSPSNKVTEKGKDVELRCDPISGHTALYWYRQSLGQGLEFLIYFQGNSAPDKSGLPSDRFSAERTGGSVSTLTIQRTQQEDSAVYLCASSRSGGPNNEQFFGPGTRLTVL.

CDR3 DNA sequence: TGTGCCAGCTCACAGTCGGGGGGCACTGAAGCTTTCTTT. It yields the protein CASSQSGGTEAFF. V is TRBV18 and J is TRBJ1-1; possibly TRBD1 for D (5 bases). Germline CDR1 and CDR2: KGHSH and LQKENI. V was pared by 4 bases and J by 4 bases, with 10 bases between. The CDR3 contains 13 residues.

The chain is built from TRBV5-1 and TRBJ1-2, with TRBD1 identical over 7 bases. This CDR3 is built from 13 residues. The germline gives CDR1 SGHRS, CDR2 YFSETQ. Trimming at V came to 4 bases and at J to 5 bases, leaving 5 bases not matched to a gene. CDR3 bases: TGCGCCAGCAGCATCGGGACAGAGTATGGCTACACCTTC. Its protein product is CASSIGTEYGYTF. The variable domain in full, completed from reference TRBV5-1 and TRBJ1-2, reads KAGVTQTPRYLIKTRGQQVTLSCSPISGHRSVSWYQQTPGQGLQFLFEYFSETQRNKGNFPGRFSGRQFSNSRSEMNVSTLELGDSALYLCASSIGTEYGYTFGSGTRLTVV.

The chain has TRBV9 and TRBJ2-3, with a weak D call TRBD2 (6 bases). The ends were cut back, 0 bases at V and 2 bases at J, with 13 bases in the middle. The germline gives CDR1 SGDLS, CDR2 YYNGEE. The CDR3 is made up of 16 amino acids. The chain's CDR3 is CASSVDSRESTDTQYF. CDR3 DNA: TGTGCCAGCAGCGTAGATTCCCGGGAGTCCACAGATACGCAGTATTTT.

The rearrangement uses TRBV5-1 and TRBJ2-3; 9 nucleotides align to TRBD2. The trim removed 0 bases at V and 2 bases at J, leaving 4 bases unmatched. Germline V gene sequence: CDR1 SGHRS, CDR2 YFSETQ. The CDR3 has 16 amino acids. The CDR3 nucleotides read TGCGCCAGCAGCTTGGCGCTAGCGGGAATCACAGATACGCAGTATTTT. Protein product: CASSLALAGITDTQYF.

J is TRBJ1-1 and V is TRBV5-1; D is perhaps TRBD1 (5 bases). This CDR3 comprises 14 residues. Germline V gene sequence: CDR1 SGHRS, CDR2 YFSETQ. The ends were cut back, 3 bases at V and 1 base at J, with 10 bases in the middle. The CDR3 loop is CASSSEGRNTEAFF. CDR3 coding DNA: TGCGCCAGCAGCTCGGAGGGGAGGAACACTGAAGCTTTCTTT. Full variable domain (remainder filled in from reference TRBV5-1 and TRBJ1-1): KAGVTQTPRYLIKTRGQQVTLSCSPISGHRSVSWYQQTPGQGLQFLFEYFSETQRNKGNFPGRFSGRQFSNSRSEMNVSTLELGDSALYLCASSSEGRNTEAFFGQGTRLTVV.

This clone has a single count. This chain links TRBV18 with TRBJ2-5, with unresolved D. The V gene's germline CDR1 is KGHSH and CDR2 LQKENI. The CDR3 spans 13 residues. V lost 4 bases to trimming and J lost 3 bases, with 9 bases between them. The CDR3 reads CASSRNSKETQYF. CDR3 nucleotide sequence: TGTGCCAGCTCACGAAACAGCAAAGAGACCCAGTACTTC.

The sample holds a few counts of this clone. The rearrangement uses TRBV6-1 and TRBJ1-5; D is ambiguous. Germline CDR1 and CDR2: MNHNS and SASEGT. V was cut by 2 bases and J by 6 bases, with 5 bases left in between. The CDR3 is 12 amino acids. CDR3 loop: CASSERAQPQHF. CDR3 DNA: TGTGCCAGCAGTGAACGGGCTCAGCCCCAGCATTTT.

This sequence joins TRBV6-1 and TRBJ1-1; D perhaps matches TRBD1 (5 bases). The germline CDR1 and CDR2 sequences are MNHNS and SASEGT. The CDR3 extends over 13 amino acids. The ends were cut back, 4 bases at V and 2 bases at J, with 8 bases in the middle. CDR3 coding DNA: TGTGCCAGCAGTGGGACATTCAACACTGAAGCTTTCTTT. Translation gives CASSGTFNTEAFF.

The rearrangement uses TRBV6-6 and TRBJ2-7; D might be TRBD1 (6 bases). Germline CDR1 is MNHNY and CDR2 is SVGAGI (reference sequence). V gave up 2 bases and J gave up 5 bases, with 13 bases separating them. CDR3 length: 14 residues. CDR3: CASSYPGDSDEQYF. In DNA, the CDR3 is TGTGCCAGCAGTTACCCAGGGGATTCCGACGAGCAGTACTTC.

The chain employs TRBV7-2 and TRBJ2-1; 12 bases are shared with TRBD2. Trimming at V came to 5 bases and at J to 8 bases, leaving 7 bases not matched to a gene. Per the germline V gene, CDR1 is SGHTA and CDR2 is FQGNSA. There are 15 residues in the CDR3. CDR3: CASSPGLAGFYEQFF. The CDR3 DNA reads as TGTGCCAGCAGCCCGGGACTAGCGGGTTTCTATGAGCAGTTCTTC.

The chain has TRBV5-4 and TRBJ1-4, with 10 bases matching TRBD1. Germline CDR1 and CDR2: SGHNT and YYREEE (reference sequence). V trimming: 4 bases; J trimming: 7 bases; junction bases outside the gene matches: 4. The CDR3 runs to 14 residues. In DNA form, the CDR3 reads TGTGCCAGCAGCCGGGACAGGGGCCGTGAAAAACTGTTTTTT. Its protein product is CASSRDRGREKLFF.

The V gene is TRBV2, the J gene TRBJ1-1; the D gene is possibly TRBD1 (5 bases). From germline, CDR1 is SNHLY and CDR2 FYNNEI. The CDR3 loop spans 13 amino acids. Trimming shortened V by 6 bases and J by 4 bases, and 12 bases separated the two germline ends. The CDR3 DNA reads TGTGCCAGCAGGGACACTCGAGTCACTGAAGCTTTCTTT. It is translated as CASRDTRVTEAFF.

The chain carries TRBV28 and TRBJ1-2; tentative D call: TRBD1 (6 bases). Germline V gives CDR1 MDHEN, CDR2 SYDVKM. The CDR3 sequence is 13 residues long. Trimming took off 5 bases at V and 2 bases at J, with 9 bases between the two ends. CDR3 sequence reads: CASSRDRNYGYTF. In nucleotides, the CDR3 is TGTGCCAGCAGTCGCGACAGGAACTATGGCTACACCTTC.

The chain couples TRBV11-2 to TRBJ1-4, with D uncertain. In germline, CDR1 is SGHAT, CDR2 FQNNGV. CDR3 size: 15 residues. V was pared by 3 bases and J by 4 bases, with 12 bases between. CDR3 DNA sequence: TGTGCCAGCAGCTTGCGCGGCCAAGTTAATGAAAAACTGTTTTTT. Protein product: CASSLRGQVNEKLFF.

The chain employs TRBV4-1 and TRBJ2-2; D call uncertain. The germline CDR1 and CDR2 sequences are MGHRA and YSYEKL. The CDR3 spans 17 residues. Deletions cut 1 base from V and 2 bases from J, with 14 bases between. The CDR3 DNA reads as TGCGCCAGCAGCCAAGCTGGGAAAGGACGCAACACCGGGGAGCTGTTTTTT. It is translated as CASSQAGKGRNTGELFF.

The chain carries TRBV7-3 and TRBJ2-7, with TRBD2 matching 7 bases. The CDR3 consists of 15 residues. Germline V lookup: CDR1 SGHTA, CDR2 FQGTGA. V dropped 5 bases and J dropped 4; count of bases not matched to a gene: 11. Written as DNA, the CDR3 is TGTGCCAGCAGCCAAGGGAGGGGCTGGGAATACGAGCAGTACTTC. Residues: CASSQGRGWEYEQYF.

V is TRBV9 and J is TRBJ2-1, with 10 positions matching TRBD2. The CDR3 is 16 amino acids. Germline V CDR1 and CDR2: SGDLS, YYNGEE. V gave up 0 bases and J gave up 2 bases; unmatched junction bases: 2. The CDR3 sequence: CASSVDTSGAYNEQFF. The CDR3 DNA sequence: TGTGCCAGCAGCGTAGATACTAGCGGGGCCTACAATGAGCAGTTCTTC.

The V call is TRBV9, the J call TRBJ2-3; D ambiguous. Germline V lookup: CDR1 SGDLS, CDR2 YYNGEE. With 0 bases removed from V and 4 bases from J, the gap between germline ends came to 9 bases. This CDR3 is built from 14 residues. DNA for the CDR3: TGTGCCAGCAGCGTAGGGCTAGGGCCAGATACGCAGTATTTT. Amino acids: CASSVGLGPDTQYF.

This clone turned up a few times. This chain links TRBV4-2 with TRBJ1-5; TRBD1 might be the D (5 bases). V gave up 3 bases and J gave up 4 bases, with 13 bases separating them. CDR3 length: 15 residues. Germline V gene sequence: CDR1 LGHNA, CDR2 YNFKEQ. The CDR3 loop reads CASSHLGTANQPQHF. The CDR3 DNA reads as TGTGCCAGCAGCCACCTCGGGACGGCTAATCAGCCCCAGCATTTT.

This chain uses TRBV5-1 with TRBJ1-5; D is unclear. Per germline, CDR1 SGHRS and CDR2 YFSETQ. The CDR3 consists of 15 residues. Trimming cost V 4 bases and J 6 bases, with 17 bases left between them. CDR3 sequence (DNA): TGCGCCAGCAGCCTGAGCCCCCAGGTTCCTCAGCCCCAGCATTTT. Its translation is CASSLSPQVPQPQHF.